The entry that follows covers one T cell receptor beta chain sequence. At the DNA level, this CDR3 is encoded by other sequences in the same sample as well. The record originates from a study of cytomegalovirus exposure and HLA in healthy donors. Sequencing was performed with immunoSEQ multiplex PCR; in TCRdb, only in-frame clones are kept and a portion is missing. The sample consists of 130,000 or so clones, under 90% of them appearing once. This sequence originates from a man between 25 and 39 years old in good health and CMV-seronegative. The sequencing sample was made of PBMCs.

As DNA, the CDR3 is TGTGCCAGCAGCCGCTCCTACGAGCAGTACTTC. Its protein product is CASSRSYEQYF. The chain has TRBV28 and TRBJ2-7; no clear D. In germline, CDR1 is MDHEN, CDR2 SYDVKM. The CDR3 totals 11 residues. V lost 6 bases, J lost 0 bases, and 3 bases lay in between.